This T cell receptor (beta chain) derives from a study of cytomegalovirus exposure and HLA in healthy donors. 60 Vbeta and 13 Jbeta primers were used in PCR. Measured with immunoSEQ multiplex PCR; TCRdb has only the in-frame clones, and not every one. The data hold roughly 160,000 clones, with about four fifths observed a single time. The sample comprised PBMCs. This clonotype was sampled from a man aged 25-45 years in good health and CMV-seronegative.

The CDR3 DNA sequence: TGTGCCAGCAGTGGAACTACCGGGGTCTACGAGCAGTACTTC. Translating gives CASSGTTGVYEQYF. V gene TRBV28 combines with J gene TRBJ2-7; a possible D gene is TRBD2 (5 bases). The CDR3 spans 14 residues. V gave up 5 bases and J gave up 3 bases, with 14 bases separating them. Germline V gene data show CDR1 as MDHEN and CDR2 as SYDVKM.